The T cell receptor beta chain described here comes from a study of post-analysis software for immune sequencing data. The study's findings and limits: In patients, TRBV5-6, TRBV5-1 and TRBV20-1 belonged to five or six TRBV segments found more frequently than in controls.

In germline, CDR1 is SNHLY, CDR2 FYNNEI. The length of the CDR3 is 17 residues. Between the trimmed V and J ends, which lost 3 bases and 0 bases, there was a span of 18 bases. In regard to this clonotype: The antigen remains undetermined.

The library was made from cDNA and included unique molecular identifiers. TCRdb processed the PCR reads anew with MiXCR; each CDR3 protein has one entry. This sample has about 460,000 distinct CDR3 sequences; roughly 45% occur once, and the top ten carry about 12%. The TCR comes from a girl aged 10-17 years with multiple sclerosis. The V call is TRBV2, the J call TRBJ2-7, with D perhaps matching TRBD1 (5 bases). Sequencing was performed on blood. The CDR3 here is CASSDFPSYDSSYEQYF. CDR3 DNA sequence: TGTGCCAGCAGTGATTTCCCATCCTACGACAGCTCCTACGAGCAGTACTTC.